A single TCR beta chain is shown here with its context. This clonotype was seen a handful of times. Its recognized antigen is unknown. Base-call qualities are not available, and no considerably larger clone is one nucleotide away. The source of the sample is a study of T cells after yellow fever vaccination (dated by TCRdb to between 2018 and 2021). In the study overall: The SMART-Seq v4 Ultra Low Input RNA kit was used to prepare libraries from fractions with low cell numbers. To follow T-cell clones before and after primary and booster YFV17D yellow fever vaccination, bulk TCR alpha and beta repertoires were sequenced over time. Two healthy male donors, one aged 18 to 29 and one aged 30 to 39 years, were included in the cohort. Blood samples were taken at several timepoints before and after primary and secondary immunization, and bulk PBMC replicates and cell subsets were isolated.

From a lookup of the germline V gene (reference sequence), CDR1 and CDR2 are LNHDA and SQIVND. Reading from cysteine to phenylalanine, the CDR3 counts 13 amino acids. Only the CDR3 part of the read is kept: 39 bases, read in frame from the first base. After removal of 5 bases from V and 7 bases from J, the junction retains 5 bases not matched to a gene. Summary of the overall study and its limitations: A small share of clonotypes was detected in both CD4 and CD8 compartments, with the overlap likely arising from convergent recombination. Because the study included only a couple of donors, the extent to which the findings can be generalized is limited. Most clones expanded after primary vaccination (almost 97% of CD4 and around 89% of CD8) were re-detected after the booster, suggesting that broad memory maintenance occurred. The secondary T-cell response was weaker than the primary response but faster, peaking on day 5 instead of day 15. Computational filtering was required because FACS-sorted repertoires could contain abundant contaminating clonotypes from the bulk population.

TCRdb records Illumina NovaSeq 6000 as the sequencer. TCR cDNA was synthesized by 5'RACE template switching, through which a universal primer site and unique molecular identifiers were introduced. cDNA synthesis was primed from both the TCR alpha and TCR beta constant segments. Two PCR steps were used to amplify libraries, with sample barcodes and sequencing adapters being added in the second step. Sequencing of libraries was performed on Illumina HiSeq 2500 (2x100 bp) or NovaSeq (2x150 bp). In the source study's methods: MIGEC handled demultiplexing of reads and collapsing into UMI consensus sequences, while MiXCR performed V(D)J alignment. Using edgeR on replicate PBMC samples, clonotypes were called vaccine-responding if FDR was below 0.01 and the log2 fold change was above 5 up to day 15. Each bulk clonotype was labeled CD4 or CD8 based on which sequenced repertoire, CD4 or CD8, contained the clonotype at higher abundance. The raw public reads went through TCRdb reprocessing: fastp at Q25, MiXCR clone calling, in-frame beta chains kept. Rows matching on CDR3 protein sequence are summarized as one entry with the most common DNA and genes. The V and J calls shown here were made by TCRdb, not taken from the authors' results. In this sample the table shows roughly 320,000 distinct CDR3 sequences, about 10% of which occur a single time. Of the sample, under 4% falls within the top ten clones.

This sample's treatment or condition label indicates: live attenuated yellow fever vaccine strain. A standard Ficoll-Paque protocol was used to isolate PBMCs from peripheral blood. Dynabeads CD4 and CD8 positive selection kits were used to isolate CD4 and CD8 T-cell fractions. RNA was extracted with TriZol from bulk PBMCs, CD4 and CD8 fractions, and dextramer-positive and dextramer-negative fractions. Source: CD4+ T cells sorted from PBMCs, taken 45 days after the yellow fever booster vaccination. The clonotype comes from a man younger than 35 who received the YFV17D yellow fever vaccine. Recombination joined TRBV19 with TRBJ1-5; TRBD1 aligns with 7 central bases. In nucleotide form, the sequence is TGTGCCAGTAGTGACAGGGTCGGGCAGCCCCAGCATTTT. The encoded protein is CASSDRVGQPQHF.